The rows below give T cell receptor beta chains drawn from one sample of a study of early T cells in non-severe SARS-CoV-2 infection. Via MiXCR, TCRdb re-called the 5' RACE reads, giving one row per CDR3 protein. The sample lists roughly 51,000 distinct CDR3 sequences, 8.5% to 10% occurring once. The sequenced material came from whole blood. The receptors were gathered from an adult who was a healthcare worker with PCR-confirmed SARS-CoV-2 infection or an uninfected control (not recorded which). CDR3s include the opening cysteine and the closing phenylalanine or tryptophan.

V	J	CDR3
TRBV20-1	TRBJ2-1	CSAPGLAGKSSYNEQFF
TRBV12-3/TRBV12-4	TRBJ2-7	CASSLTFDPWVLDEQYF
TRBV9	TRBJ2-1	CASSVVGTLNEQFF
TRBV7-9	TRBJ2-2	CASSLARGRNTGELFF
TRBV30	TRBJ1-2	CAWISGVDPTSYGYTF
TRBV5-1	TRBJ2-7	CASSRGRTGVTHEQYF
TRBV6-1	TRBJ1-5	CASSEGWDSYQPQHF
TRBV14	TRBJ2-7	CASSRRQGAREQYF
TRBV20-1	TRBJ2-7	CSASSGGDYEQYF
TRBV9	TRBJ2-2	CASSVARGGTGELFF
TRBV28	TRBJ2-7	CASSSPVGEQYF
TRBV20-1	TRBJ2-7	CSASASLAGAQPYEQYF
TRBV12-3/TRBV12-4	TRBJ2-1	CASSGGRAAEQFF
TRBV29-1	TRBJ2-7	CSVRLAGGGEQYF
TRBV4-2	TRBJ2-7	CASSQEGSWALRPYEQYF
TRBV20-1	TRBJ2-5	CSARDRSGLMYQETQYF
TRBV18	TRBJ1-1	CASSPGLQGRGTEAFF
TRBV12-3/TRBV12-4	TRBJ1-5	CASSLGVSNQPQHF
TRBV7-6	TRBJ2-3	CASSWASGSTDTQYF
TRBV11-2	TRBJ2-7	CASSLGVTGGFNEQYF
TRBV28	TRBJ1-1	CASRGTSEAFF
TRBV12-3/TRBV12-4	TRBJ2-1	CASSSGGKIYNEQFF
TRBV6-2/TRBV6-3	TRBJ1-2	CASSYSKRGDGYTF